This T cell receptor (beta chain) was obtained from a study of blood T cell repertoires in COVID-19. Study as a whole: The United States, Italy and Spain supplied acute and convalescent COVID-19 samples.

Germline loops: CDR1 MNHNS, CDR2 SASEGT. The V gene lost 2 bases and the J gene lost 5 bases, with 7 bases spanning the gap. The CDR3 is 13 residues long. The assay was immunoSEQ multiplex PCR, and TCRdb's table has in-frame clones only and misses some. The sample holds about 220,000 clones; 82% are singletons and the top ten take about 3.7%. The chain links TRBV6-1 to TRBJ1-3; no definite D call. The sequenced material came from PBMCs or T cells enriched from blood (not recorded which). The TCR was taken from a woman in her fifties or sixties who had recovered from COVID-19. The CDR3 region is CASSETTRNTIYF. The CDR3 nucleotides read TGTGCCAGCAGTGAAACGACAAGAAACACCATATATTTT.